This T cell receptor (beta chain) derives from a study of blood T cell repertoires in COVID-19. Study at large: Nucleic acid was either cDNA or gDNA, and it came from T cells, B-cell-depleted T cells, or PBMCs.

Measured with immunoSEQ multiplex PCR; TCRdb has only the in-frame clones, and not every one. The sample gives 200,000 to 300,000 clones, approximately 90% of which show up once; around 3.5% is in the top ten. Trimming shortened V by 5 bases and J by 4 bases, and 12 bases separated the two germline ends. The CDR3 runs 14 residues. From germline, CDR1 is SGHTA and CDR2 FQGNSA. The sequenced sample consisted of peripheral blood. The clonotype originates from a woman in her 40s with acute or convalescent COVID-19. V is TRBV7-2 and J is TRBJ1-3, with D uncertain. The CDR3 loop is CASSRAGSGNTIYF. In DNA form, the CDR3 reads TGTGCCAGCAGCCGGGCGGGGTCCGGAAACACCATATATTTT.